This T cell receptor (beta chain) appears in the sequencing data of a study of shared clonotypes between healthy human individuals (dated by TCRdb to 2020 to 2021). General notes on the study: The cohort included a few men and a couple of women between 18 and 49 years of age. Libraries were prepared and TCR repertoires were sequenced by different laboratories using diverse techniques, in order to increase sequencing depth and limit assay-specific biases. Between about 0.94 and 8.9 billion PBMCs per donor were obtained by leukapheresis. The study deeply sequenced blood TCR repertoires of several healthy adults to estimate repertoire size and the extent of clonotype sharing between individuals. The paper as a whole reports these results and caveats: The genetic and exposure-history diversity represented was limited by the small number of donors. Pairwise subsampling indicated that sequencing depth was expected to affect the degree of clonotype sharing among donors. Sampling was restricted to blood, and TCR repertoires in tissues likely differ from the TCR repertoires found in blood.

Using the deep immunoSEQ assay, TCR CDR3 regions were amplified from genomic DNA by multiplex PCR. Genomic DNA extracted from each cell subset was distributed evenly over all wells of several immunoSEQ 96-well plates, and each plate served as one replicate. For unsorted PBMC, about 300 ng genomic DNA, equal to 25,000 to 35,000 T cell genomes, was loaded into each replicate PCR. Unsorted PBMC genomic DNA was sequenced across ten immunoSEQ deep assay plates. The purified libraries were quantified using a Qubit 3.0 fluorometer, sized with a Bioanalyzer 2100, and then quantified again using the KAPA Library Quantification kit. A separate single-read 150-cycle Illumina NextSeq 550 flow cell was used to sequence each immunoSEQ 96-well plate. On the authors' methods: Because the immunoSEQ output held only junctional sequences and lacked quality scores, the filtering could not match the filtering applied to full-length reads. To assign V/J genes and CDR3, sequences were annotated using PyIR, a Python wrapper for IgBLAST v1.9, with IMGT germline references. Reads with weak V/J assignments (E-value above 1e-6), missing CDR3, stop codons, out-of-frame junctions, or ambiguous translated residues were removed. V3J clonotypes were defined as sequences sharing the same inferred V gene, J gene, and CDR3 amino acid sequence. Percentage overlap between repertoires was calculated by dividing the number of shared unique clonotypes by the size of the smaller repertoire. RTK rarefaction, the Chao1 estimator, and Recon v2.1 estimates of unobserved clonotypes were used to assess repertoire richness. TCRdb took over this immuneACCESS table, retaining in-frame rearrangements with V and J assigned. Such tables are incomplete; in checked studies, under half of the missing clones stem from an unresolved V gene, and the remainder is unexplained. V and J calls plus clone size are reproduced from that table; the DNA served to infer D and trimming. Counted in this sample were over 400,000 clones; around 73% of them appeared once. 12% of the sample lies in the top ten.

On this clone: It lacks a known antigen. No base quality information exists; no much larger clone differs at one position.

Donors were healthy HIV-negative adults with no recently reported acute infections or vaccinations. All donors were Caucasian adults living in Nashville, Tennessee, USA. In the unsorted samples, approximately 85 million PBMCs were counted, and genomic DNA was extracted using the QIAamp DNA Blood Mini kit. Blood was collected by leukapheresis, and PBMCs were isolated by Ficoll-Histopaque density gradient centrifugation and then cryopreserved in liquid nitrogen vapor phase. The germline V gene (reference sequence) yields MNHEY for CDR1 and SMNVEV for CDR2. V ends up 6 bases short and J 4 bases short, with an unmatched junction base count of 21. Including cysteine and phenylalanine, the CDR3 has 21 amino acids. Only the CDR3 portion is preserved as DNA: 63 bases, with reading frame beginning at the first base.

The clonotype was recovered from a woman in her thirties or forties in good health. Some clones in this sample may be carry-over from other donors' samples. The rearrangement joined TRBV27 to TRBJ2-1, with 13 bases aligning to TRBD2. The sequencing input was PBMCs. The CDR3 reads CASSRLLGLAGDHRNYNEQFF. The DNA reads TGTGCCAGCAGCCGACTACTAGGACTAGCGGGAGACCATCGTAATTACAATGAGCAGTTCTTC.